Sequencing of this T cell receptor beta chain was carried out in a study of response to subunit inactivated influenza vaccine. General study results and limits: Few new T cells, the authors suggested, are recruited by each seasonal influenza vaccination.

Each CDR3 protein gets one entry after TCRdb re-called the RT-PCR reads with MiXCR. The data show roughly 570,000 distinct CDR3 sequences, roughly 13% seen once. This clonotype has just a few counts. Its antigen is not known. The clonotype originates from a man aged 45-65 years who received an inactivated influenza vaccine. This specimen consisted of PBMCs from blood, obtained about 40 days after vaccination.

CDR3 nucleotides: TGTGCCAGCAGCGTAGCTGGGGGGGACTCCTACGAGCAGTACTTC. Translated, it gives CASSVAGGDSYEQYF. The genes are TRBV9 and TRBJ2-7; TRBD2 matches 7 bases. The CDR3 contains 15 residues. Germline trimming cut 0 bases from V and 0 bases from J; bases unmatched to any gene: 3. Germline values: CDR1 SGDLS, CDR2 YYNGEE.